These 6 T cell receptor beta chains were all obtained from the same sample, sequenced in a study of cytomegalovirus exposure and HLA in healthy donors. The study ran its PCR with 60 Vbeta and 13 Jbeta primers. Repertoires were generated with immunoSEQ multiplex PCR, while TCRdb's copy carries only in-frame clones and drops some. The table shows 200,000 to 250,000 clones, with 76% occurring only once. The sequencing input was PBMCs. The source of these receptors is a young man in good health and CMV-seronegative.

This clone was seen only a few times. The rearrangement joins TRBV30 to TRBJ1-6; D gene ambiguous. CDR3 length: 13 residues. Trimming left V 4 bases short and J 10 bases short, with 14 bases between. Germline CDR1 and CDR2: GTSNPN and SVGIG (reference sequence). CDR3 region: CAWTLSTQSPLHF. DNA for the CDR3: TGTGCCTGGACCCTATCGACACAGTCACCCCTCCACTTT.

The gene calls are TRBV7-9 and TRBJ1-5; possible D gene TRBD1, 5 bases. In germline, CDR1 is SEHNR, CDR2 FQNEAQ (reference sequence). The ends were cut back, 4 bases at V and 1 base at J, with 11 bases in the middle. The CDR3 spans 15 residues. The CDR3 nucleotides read TGTGCCAGCAGCTCTGGGGGGGAGAGCAATCAGCCCCAGCATTTT. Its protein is CASSSGGESNQPQHF.

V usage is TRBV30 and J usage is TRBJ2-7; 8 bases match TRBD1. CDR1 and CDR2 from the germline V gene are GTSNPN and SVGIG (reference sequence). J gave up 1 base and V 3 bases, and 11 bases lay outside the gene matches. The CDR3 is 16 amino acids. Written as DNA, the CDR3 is TGTGCCTGGAGAGCAAGCCGGGACAGGTTATCCTACGAGCAGTACTTC. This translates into CAWRASRDRLSYEQYF.

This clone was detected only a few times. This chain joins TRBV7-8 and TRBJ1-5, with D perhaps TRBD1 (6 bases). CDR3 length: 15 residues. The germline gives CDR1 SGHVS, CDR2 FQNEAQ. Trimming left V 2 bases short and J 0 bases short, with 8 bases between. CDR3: CASSLTGNSNQPQHF. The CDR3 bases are TGTGCCAGCAGCTTAACAGGGAATAGCAATCAGCCCCAGCATTTT.

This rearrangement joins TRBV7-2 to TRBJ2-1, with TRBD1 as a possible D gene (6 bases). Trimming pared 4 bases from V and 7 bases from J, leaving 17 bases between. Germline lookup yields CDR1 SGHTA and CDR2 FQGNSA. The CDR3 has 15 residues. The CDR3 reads CASSSGTSLYNEQFF. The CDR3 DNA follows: TGTGCCAGCAGCTCCGGGACATCCCTTTATAATGAGCAGTTCTTC.

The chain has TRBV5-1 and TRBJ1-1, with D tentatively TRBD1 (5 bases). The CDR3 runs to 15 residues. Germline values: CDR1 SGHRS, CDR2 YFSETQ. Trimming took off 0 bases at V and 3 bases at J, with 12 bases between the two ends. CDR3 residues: CASSLAAGLYTEAFF. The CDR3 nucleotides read TGCGCCAGCAGCTTGGCCGCGGGACTTTACACTGAAGCTTTCTTT.